This TCR beta chain was obtained from a study of T cells in Graves' hyperthyroidism and ophthalmopathy. Study results and caveats: Blood held most thyroid clonotypes expanded above 0.001 frequency.

There were TCR beta CDR3 regions amplified from RNA transcripts. TCR CDR3 underwent first-round RT-PCR with the HTBI primer set. TCRdb analysed the multiplex PCR reads with MiXCR anew, one entry per CDR3 protein. Altogether about 600,000 distinct CDR3 sequences are present, 12% to 15% being singletons, with the ten largest covering less than 9%. The V gene's germline CDR1 is DFQATT and CDR2 SNEGSKA (reference sequence). The CDR3 runs to 15 residues. Unmatched junction bases numbered 9, after V lost 0 bases and J lost 6 bases. The sample holds many counts of this clonotype. Its antigen is undetermined. The sequenced sample consisted of blood. The gene calls are TRBV20-1 and TRBJ2-7, with TRBD1 identical over 9 bases. The sequence came from a woman younger than 30 with Graves' ophthalmopathy. In DNA, the CDR3 is TGCAGTGCTAGAGATATTGGACAGGGGAAGGGCGAGCAGTACTTC. Residues: CSARDIGQGKGEQYF.